This T cell receptor (beta chain) was identified during a study of shared clonotypes between healthy human individuals. Study background: There were three CD4 naive, three CD4 memory, two CD8 naive and one CD8 memory plates per donor. Study-level results: The low donor count limited represented genetic and exposure-history diversity.

The repertoire was sequenced with immunoSEQ multiplex PCR; TCRdb's copy has only in-frame clones and lacks some. The sample yields fewer than 350,000 clones, roughly 91% seen once. As for this clone: Its antigen is as yet unknown.

This CDR3 spans 16 amino acids. In germline, CDR1 is MNHNS, CDR2 SASEGT. Trimming stripped 4 bases from V and 1 base from J, with 15 bases between. The sequence was collected from a man younger than 35 in good health. V is TRBV6-1 and J is TRBJ2-3; D ambiguous. Sequenced: memory CD8+ T cells sorted from blood. The subset denotes: CD45RO+ cells pooled with CCR7-negative TemRA cells. The CDR3 protein is CASSGNVVYGTDTQYF. CDR3 bases: TGTGCCAGCAGTGGGAACGTGGTTTATGGCACAGATACGCAGTATTTT.